The 28 T cell receptor beta chains below come from one sample, sequenced in a study of CD8+CD57+ T cells in acquired aplastic anemia. Investigators profiled TCR beta VDJ and CDR3 from genomic DNA template. TCRdb reanalysed the reads using MiXCR and keeps one entry per CDR3 protein. This sample has about 48,000 distinct CDR3 sequences, with approximately 72% found just once. Sequenced input: sorted CD4+, CD8+, or CD8+CD57+ T cells (not recorded which) from PBMCs. All receptors derive from a human donor in good health, serving as a control.

The chain uses TRBV19 and TRBJ2-3, with TRBD1 as a possible D gene (5 bases). Per the germline V gene, CDR1 is LNHDA and CDR2 is SQIVND (reference sequence). Trimming removed 7 bases from V and 6 bases from J, with 11 bases in between. This CDR3 is 12 amino acids long. This CDR3 reads CASKSPGDTQYF. The CDR3 bases are TGTGCCAGTAAGTCTCCAGGGGATACGCAGTATTTT.

The chain joins TRBV5-4 to TRBJ2-7; D gene unclear. The germline V gene encodes CDR1 SGHNT and CDR2 YYREEE (reference sequence). V was trimmed by 4 bases and J by 1 base, leaving 15 bases between them. The CDR3 sequence is 15 residues long. CDR3 sequence reads: CASSPSDTVSYEQYF. The CDR3 nucleotides read TGTGCCAGCAGCCCTTCCGACACCGTATCCTACGAGCAGTACTTC.

The chain is built from TRBV19 and TRBJ2-7; D ambiguous. The V gene lost 6 bases and the J gene lost 2 bases, with 14 bases spanning the gap. Per germline, CDR1 LNHDA and CDR2 SQIVND (reference sequence). The CDR3 is made up of 14 amino acids. This CDR3 reads CASSPQRKPYEQYF. The CDR3 DNA reads TGTGCCAGTAGCCCCCAGCGTAAGCCCTACGAGCAGTACTTC.

The gene calls are TRBV15 and TRBJ1-6; perhaps TRBD1 as D (5 bases). CDR3 length equals 20 residues. Germline lookup yields CDR1 LNHNV and CDR2 YYDKDF (reference sequence). Trimming cost V 0 bases and J 7 bases, with 25 bases left between them. The CDR3 spells CATSREDDAAGYFPNSPLHF. CDR3 in DNA: TGTGCCACCAGCAGAGAGGACGATGCGGCAGGGTACTTTCCGAATTCACCCCTCCACTTT.

This clonotype is labeled as medium-sized (0.01 to 0.1%). The chain links TRBV20-1 to TRBJ2-7, with 7 bases that match TRBD2. The CDR3 is made up of 15 amino acids. After removal of 5 bases from V and 3 bases from J, the junction contained 13 bases not matched to a gene. Germline-derived CDR1 and CDR2 are DFQATT and SNEGSKA (reference sequence). CDR3 in DNA: TGCAGTGCTGGGGAGAGCGGGGTTCCACTCTACGAGCAGTACTTC. Its protein is CSAGESGVPLYEQYF.

In its sample, this clonotype was seen a few times. The chain couples TRBV18 to TRBJ2-2, with TRBD1 identical over 9 bases. Trimming at V came to 2 bases and at J to 0 bases, leaving 19 bases not matched to a gene. This CDR3 is built from 22 residues. Germline V lookup: CDR1 KGHSH, CDR2 LQKENI. CDR3 in DNA: TGTGCCAGCTCACCATTACATGGGACAGGGAGGCGCCCCCGAACGAACACCGGGGAGCTGTTTTTT. As protein: CASSPLHGTGRRPRTNTGELFF.

This chain uses TRBV10-3 with TRBJ1-2; D remains ambiguous. V gave up 6 bases and J gave up 3 bases, with 11 bases separating them. In germline, CDR1 is ENHRY, CDR2 SYGVKD. CDR3 length: 13 amino acids. CDR3 region: CAIREGLDYGYTF. The CDR3 coding sequence is TGTGCCATCAGGGAAGGGTTGGACTATGGCTACACCTTC.

The chain links TRBV7-9 to TRBJ1-5; D is unresolved. Germline loops: CDR1 SEHNR, CDR2 FQNEAQ (reference sequence). CDR3 length: 13 amino acids. Trimming removed 1 base from V and 3 bases from J, with 4 bases in between. CDR3 sequence: CASSLGFNQPQHF. The DNA of the CDR3 is TGTGCCAGCAGCTTAGGTTTCAATCAGCCCCAGCATTTT.

The gene calls are TRBV10-2 and TRBJ2-3; D remains unclear. The germline gives CDR1 WSHSY, CDR2 SAAADI. CDR3 length: 16 residues. Trimming took off 4 bases at V and 2 bases at J, with 16 bases between the two ends. In nucleotides, the CDR3 is TGCGCCAGCAGTGGTGGCTACCTTTCCGACACAGATACGCAGTATTTT. Residues: CASSGGYLSDTDTQYF.

The rearrangement joins TRBV5-6 to TRBJ1-1, with 9 positions matching TRBD1. The V gene's germline CDR1 is SGHDT and CDR2 YYEEEE. This CDR3 is 14 amino acids long. V shed 5 bases and J 4 bases; nucleotides not matched to a gene: 6. CDR3 in amino acids: CASRGQGSGTEAFF. The CDR3 coding sequence is TGTGCCAGCAGGGGACAGGGATCGGGCACTGAAGCTTTCTTT.

Only one count was recorded for this clonotype. This chain joins TRBV19 and TRBJ1-1, with unresolved D. Trimming shortened V by 4 bases and J by 5 bases, and 11 bases separated the two germline ends. This CDR3 region has 13 residues. CDR1 is LNHDA and CDR2 is SQIVND in the germline V gene (reference sequence). The CDR3 nucleotides are TGTGCCAGTAGTAGGGATCAGAGGACTGAAGCTTTCTTT. Translated: CASSRDQRTEAFF. The whole variable domain, remainder taken from reference TRBV19 and TRBJ1-1, is DGGITQSPKYLFRKEGQNVTLSCEQNLNHDAMYWYRQDPGQGLRLIYYSQIVNDFQKGDIAEGYSVSREKKESFPLTVTSAQKNPTAFYLCASSRDQRTEAFFGQGTRLTVV.

CDR3 coding DNA: TGTGCCAGCAGCGCCGGCCTGGGTCTTGACGAGCAGTACTTC. This encodes CASSAGLGLDEQYF. The genes are TRBV9 and TRBJ2-7, with D hard to call. Germline values: CDR1 SGDLS, CDR2 YYNGEE. V was pared by 3 bases and J by 5 bases, with 15 bases between. CDR3 length equals 14 residues. The entire variable domain, with the rest obtained from reference TRBV9 and TRBJ2-7, is as follows: DSGVTQTPKHLITATGQRVTLRCSPRSGDLSVYWYQQSLDQGLQFLIQYYNGEERAKGNILERFSAQQFPDLHSELNLSSLELGDSALYFCASSAGLGLDEQYFGPGTRLTVT.

This clonotype is medium-sized. The rearrangement links TRBV15 to TRBJ2-3; no firm D call. Germline values: CDR1 LNHNV, CDR2 YYDKDF (reference sequence). V shed 0 bases and J shed 8 bases, with 9 bases lying between them. The CDR3 extends over 13 amino acids. The CDR3 here is CATSRDTLATQYF. The DNA of the CDR3 is TGTGCCACCAGCAGAGATACGTTAGCTACGCAGTATTTT.

Notes on this clonotype: No conserved phenylalanine or tryptophan ends this CDR3, so it is likely a read error. The chain has TRBV9 and TRBJ2-3, with D unresolved. Deletions cut 0 bases from V and 1 base from J, with 15 bases between. This CDR3 spans 17 amino acids. Looked up from germline, CDR1 is SGDLS and CDR2 is YYNGEE. CDR3 loop: CASSVGYGVRGTDTQYL. The CDR3 coding sequence is TGTGCCAGCAGCGTAGGATATGGCGTCCGCGGCACAGATACGCAGTATCTT.

The CDR3 DNA is TGCAGTGCTAGAGATCCAACTAGCGGGGACTACGAGCAGTACTTC. This sequence encodes CSARDPTSGDYEQYF. The chain links TRBV20-1 to TRBJ2-7; 10 bases match TRBD2. V gave up 0 bases and J gave up 3 bases; unmatched junction bases: 5. Germline V gene sequence: CDR1 DFQATT, CDR2 SNEGSKA (reference sequence). CDR3 size: 15 residues.

The J gene is TRBJ1-2, the V gene TRBV29-1; 8 nucleotides line up with TRBD1. Germline V gives CDR1 SQVTM, CDR2 ANQGSEA. The CDR3 consists of 13 residues. J gave up 8 bases and V 7 bases, and 12 bases lay outside the gene matches. The CDR3 DNA follows: TGCAGCGGCTCGGACAGGGTAGCGTCCGGCTACACCTTC. As protein: CSGSDRVASGYTF.

This clonotype was observed a single time. The rearrangement joins TRBV11-1 to TRBJ1-5; a weak D match, TRBD1 (5 bases). V lost 0 bases and J 4 bases, leaving 13 bases between the germline ends. The CDR3 covers 16 residues. Germline V gene sequence: CDR1 SGHAT, CDR2 FQDESV (reference sequence). The CDR3 region is CASSLASTGGNQPQHF. CDR3 sequence (DNA): TGTGCCAGCAGCTTAGCGTCGACGGGGGGGAATCAGCCCCAGCATTTT. Full variable domain (outside the CDR3, taken from reference TRBV11-1 and TRBJ1-5): EAEVAQSPRYKITEKSQAVAFWCDPISGHATLYWYRQILGQGPELLVQFQDESVVDDSQLPKDRFSAERLKGVDSTLKIQPAELGDSAMYLCASSLASTGGNQPQHFGDGTRLSIL.

As regards this clonotype: An end of the junction differs from the germline gene, which may be a read error. The chain is built from TRBV6-4 and TRBJ2-2; perhaps D is TRBD1 or TRBD2 (5 bases each). Germline V gene data show CDR1 as MRHNA and CDR2 as SNTAGT. This CDR3 is 16 amino acids long. DNA of the CDR3: TGCGCCAGCAGCGTCCTTCCGGGACGGAACACCGAGGAGCTGTTTTTT. Protein product: CASSVLPGRNTEELFF.

This clonotype appeared a single time. This chain uses TRBV15 with TRBJ2-2; 10 bases are shared with TRBD2. CDR1 and CDR2 (germline): LNHNV, YYDKDF (reference sequence). The CDR3 is made up of 14 amino acids. The V and J ends lost 7 bases and 6 bases, in that order; junction bases with no gene match: 5. The CDR3 is CATTLAGVPGELFF. DNA for the CDR3: TGTGCCACCACCCTAGCGGGAGTGCCCGGGGAGCTGTTTTTT.

A word on this clonotype: The germline gene is not matched at one end of the junction; a read error may be the cause. V is TRBV7-7 and J is TRBJ1-1, with a tentative D call TRBD1 (6 bases). The CDR3 spans 13 residues. Germline V gene lookup returns CDR1 SSHAT and CDR2 FNYEAQ (reference sequence). The CDR3 DNA follows: TGTGCTAGCAGCCAGGACAGGAACACTGAAGCTTTCTTT. Protein product: CASSQDRNTEAFF.

The chain has TRBV2 and TRBJ1-6; D is unresolved. The CDR3 extends over 11 amino acids. The V gene lost 5 bases and the J gene lost 10 bases, with 6 bases spanning the gap. CDR1 SNHLY and CDR2 FYNNEI come from the germline V gene. The CDR3 DNA sequence: TGTGCCAGCAGTTTCGGCTCACCCCTCCACTTT. This sequence encodes CASSFGSPLHF.

This clonotype was detected once. The chain joins TRBV6-6 to TRBJ2-7, with D possibly being TRBD1 or TRBD2 (5 bases each). V was pared by 5 bases and J by 7 bases, with 9 bases between. Germline assignment: CDR1 MNHNY and CDR2 SVGAGI (reference sequence). The CDR3 has 11 residues. DNA for the CDR3: TGTGCCAGCAGTAAGAGGGGAGAGCAGTACTTC. Protein: CASSKRGEQYF.

The chain uses TRBV25-1 and TRBJ2-5; 9 nucleotides align to TRBD1. The CDR3 is 15 amino acids. J lost 10 bases, V lost 2 bases, and 11 bases had no gene match. Germline V CDR1 and CDR2: MGHDK, SYGVNS. DNA for the CDR3: TGTGCCAGCAGTGAAGGCCGGATCACAGGGGGCAGCCAGTACTTC. This sequence encodes CASSEGRITGGSQYF.

This clonotype was picked up many times. The chain carries TRBV11-2 and TRBJ2-7, with D perhaps TRBD1 (6 bases). CDR1 and CDR2 (germline): SGHAT, FQNNGV. The CDR3 length is 14 residues. Trimming cost V 1 base and J 3 bases, with 10 bases left between them. The chain's CDR3 is CASSLGDTFYEQYF. CDR3 sequence (DNA): TGTGCCAGCAGCTTAGGGGACACCTTCTACGAGCAGTACTTC.

The chain joins TRBV2 to TRBJ1-2; D gene uncertain. Trimming pared 4 bases from V and 8 bases from J, leaving 11 bases between. This CDR3 has 12 residues. The germline CDR1 and CDR2 sequences are SNHLY and FYNNEI. The CDR3 sequence is CASSVMESGYTF. Written as DNA, the CDR3 is TGTGCCAGCAGTGTTATGGAATCCGGCTACACCTTC.

V usage is TRBV9 and J usage is TRBJ2-1; D could derive from TRBD1 or TRBD2 (6 bases each). Trimming stripped 4 bases from V and 7 bases from J, with 15 bases between. Germline V gene sequence: CDR1 SGDLS, CDR2 YYNGEE. This CDR3 region has 14 residues. CDR3 amino acids: CASSLGGRANEQFF. The CDR3 bases are TGTGCCAGCAGCTTAGGGGGGCGGGCTAATGAGCAGTTCTTC.

This clonotype was seen more than once but under ten times. The rearrangement links TRBV29-1 to TRBJ1-2, with D hard to call. V dropped 8 bases and J dropped 8 bases, with 12 bases sitting between them. The CDR3 is 10 amino acids. CDR1 and CDR2 (germline): SQVTM, ANQGSEA. The CDR3 region is CSLKAEGYTF. DNA of the CDR3: TGCAGCCTCAAGGCGGAGGGCTACACCTTC.

The table lists this clonotype with many counts. V and J are TRBV7-7 and TRBJ1-3; D gene ambiguous. The length of the CDR3 is 15 residues. Germline V gives CDR1 SSHAT, CDR2 FNYEAQ (reference sequence). With 5 bases removed from V and 1 base from J, the gap between germline ends came to 12 bases. CDR3 loop: CASSPEFGSGNTIYF. In DNA, the CDR3 is TGTGCCAGCAGCCCGGAGTTTGGGTCTGGAAACACCATATATTTT.